This is a list of T cell receptor beta chains from one sample in a study of regulatory T cells in long-lasting Graves disease. TCRdb used MiXCR to reprocess the multiplex PCR reads, holding one entry per CDR3 protein. The sample consists of some 250,000 distinct CDR3 sequences, approximately 20% of them appearing once. The source was peripheral blood mononuclear cells (PBMCs), collected at new diagnosis, from a patient treated with antithyroid drugs. These receptor sequences come from a female donor with Graves disease. Both conserved end residues are part of each CDR3.

v_call	cdr3_length	j_call	cdr3_aa
TRBV3-1	15	TRBJ1-2	CASSQRTGFNYGYTF
TRBV10-3	13	TRBJ1-2	CAITDGGLGGYTF
TRBV7-2	14	TRBJ1-4	CASSLGQGNEKLFF
TRBV4-1	17	TRBJ2-7	CASSQDLAGVTSYEQYF
TRBV27	13	TRBJ2-5	CASSGTPWETQYF
TRBV19	15	TRBJ1-5	CASSIITGGGQPQHF
TRBV2	14	TRBJ1-1	CASFPRGKWAEAFF
TRBV28	16	TRBJ1-5	CASSLRRQVTNQPQHF
TRBV25-1	13	TRBJ2-7	CASRASGSHEQYF
TRBV20-1	15	TRBJ2-1	CSAIPIAGGNNEQFF
TRBV27	17	TRBJ2-7	CASSSLRGRREGGEQYF
TRBV6-2/TRBV6-3	14	TRBJ2-6	CASSPRPGANVLTF
TRBV10-3	16	TRBJ1-5	CAISERAGGANQPQHF
TRBV3-1	14	TRBJ2-2	CASSQFGSSGELFF
TRBV28	15	TRBJ2-7	CASSLIDREDYEQYF
TRBV20-1	15	TRBJ2-5	CSARTSGRFGETQYF
TRBV4-2	17	TRBJ1-3	CASSSPGQMSSGNTICF
TRBV9	16	TRBJ2-2	CASSVNREFPTGELFF
TRBV28	12	TRBJ2-7	CASSFTTGEQYF
TRBV24-1	16	TRBJ1-5	CATSDHRGGSNQPQHF
TRBV28	17	TRBJ1-2	CASSFPGHGLNSYGYTF
TRBV7-3	15	TRBJ2-3	CASSPQALGLNTQYF
TRBV19	13	TRBJ1-2	CATRKTDSYGYTF
TRBV3-1	13	TRBJ1-4	CASSQTRGGKLFF
TRBV19	14	TRBJ1-5	CASSWRRGNQPQHF
TRBV2	14	TRBJ1-5	CASRPLERGQPQHF
TRBV2	11	TRBJ1-1	CASSRLTEAFF
TRBV6-5	14	TRBJ1-1	CASSYSGGATEAFF
TRBV12-3/TRBV12-4	14	TRBJ1-2	CASSLQAANYGYAF
TRBV12-5	17	TRBJ2-2	CASGHKLGPEGTGELFF
TRBV7-3	14	TRBJ2-3	CASALAPSTDTQYF
TRBV6-2/TRBV6-3	17	TRBJ2-1	CASSYSGGGQPYNEQFF
TRBV6-1	13	TRBJ1-2	CASNVDRNYGYTF
TRBV20-1	15	TRBJ2-7	CSASLAGTSPGEQYF
TRBV12-3/TRBV12-4	14	TRBJ2-5	CASSGGTDQETQYF
TRBV12-3/TRBV12-4	14	TRBJ2-7	CASSRWTGSYEQYF
TRBV7-7	15	TRBJ1-5	CASSAQSYSNQPQHF
TRBV14	12	TRBJ2-6	CASSTGANVLTF
TRBV2	14	TRBJ1-1	CASSEDRTRPEAFF
TRBV19	13	TRBJ2-1	CASRRQGWNEQFF
TRBV2	16	TRBJ1-4	CASRPQGAATNEKLFF